Following are 7 T cell receptor beta chains from one sample sequenced in a study of monozygotic twins with inflammatory bowel disease. Using the 5' RACE reads, TCRdb records one entry per CDR3 protein without DNA. The ten top clones account for 2% to 2.5%, within a sample of around 380,000 distinct CDR3 sequences. The sample comprised blood. The receptors originated from a human donor with ulcerative colitis or Crohn's disease, or a healthy co-twin of an affected twin (not recorded which).

This chain links TRBV19 with TRBJ2-5. CDR3 length equals 14 residues. The germline gives CDR1 LNHDA, CDR2 SQIVND (reference sequence). The CDR3 sequence is CASSRDSVKETQYF.

This chain uses TRBV5-4 with TRBJ1-2; TCRdb outputs TRBD1, but without DNA this stays unchecked. Germline values: CDR1 SGHNT, CDR2 YYREEE (reference sequence). CDR3 length: 15 amino acids. This chain's CDR3 is CASSPGQGGSYGYTF. Full variable domain (missing parts from reference TRBV5-4 and TRBJ1-2): ETGVTQSPTHLIKTRGQQVTLRCSSQSGHNTVSWYQQALGQGPQFIFQYYREEENGRGNFPPRFSGLQFPNYSSELNVNALELDDSALYLCASSPGQGGSYGYTFGSGTRLTVV.

V and J are TRBV5-5 and TRBJ2-2. CDR3 size: 12 residues. Germline-derived CDR1 and CDR2 are SGHKS and YYEKEE (reference sequence). The CDR3 reads CASSLESYKLFF.

The chain has TRBV30 and TRBJ1-5; no DNA is available, so the TRBD1 call from TCRdb remains unchecked. This CDR3 has 16 amino acids. Germline V CDR1 and CDR2: GTSNPN, SVGIG (reference sequence). CDR3 sequence reads: CAWRPTTGGSNQPQHF. Filled out from reference TRBV30 and TRBJ1-5, the complete variable domain reads SQTIHQWPATLVQPVGSPLSLECTVEGTSNPNLYWYRQAAGRGLQLLFYSVGIGQISSEVPQNLSASRPQDRQFILSSKKLLLSDSGFYLCAWRPTTGGSNQPQHFGDGTRLSIL.

The genes are TRBV12-3 or TRBV12-4 and TRBJ2-7; TCRdb gives TRBD1 as the D gene, but with no DNA this cannot be confirmed. The CDR3 length is 16 residues. The CDR3 spells CARPHDRDPSSYEQYF.

The chain's CDR3 is CASSQGQDYGYTF. This chain uses TRBV3-1 with TRBJ1-2. This CDR3 has 13 amino acids. Germline CDR1 reads LGHDT; CDR2 reads YNNKEL (reference sequence).

The genes are TRBV6-2 or TRBV6-3 and TRBJ1-1; TCRdb gives TRBD1 as the D gene, but with no DNA this cannot be confirmed. Germline CDR1 reads MNHEY; CDR2 reads SVGEGT. The CDR3 is 15 residues long. The CDR3 loop reads CASSYIGDPNTEAFF.